What follows are 26 T cell receptor beta chains derived from one specimen sequenced in a study of blood T cell repertoires in COVID-19. TCRdb keeps only in-frame clones here, not all; method: immunoSEQ multiplex PCR. The sample has about 110,000 clones, over 65% seen once. The material sequenced was peripheral blood. All receptors derive from a woman aged 55-69 years with acute or convalescent COVID-19.

The chain carries TRBV28 and TRBJ1-4; a weak D match, TRBD1 (6 bases). V lost 7 bases to trimming and J lost 8 bases, with 20 bases between them. CDR1 is MDHEN, CDR2 SYDVKM, per germline. This CDR3 is built from 15 residues. The CDR3 sequence: CASTPGAGAREKLFF. The CDR3 coding sequence is TGTGCCAGCACCCCTGGCGCGGGGGCGCGGGAAAAACTGTTTTTT. The variable domain in full, completed from reference TRBV28 and TRBJ1-4, reads DVKVTQSSRYLVKRTGEKVFLECVQDMDHENMFWYRQDPGLGLRLIYFSYDVKMKEKGDIPEGYSVSREKKERFSLILESASTNQTSMYLCASTPGAGAREKLFFGSGTQLSVL.

J is TRBJ2-7 and V is TRBV5-1; 9 nucleotides align to TRBD1. V was clipped by 4 bases and J by 3 bases; unmatched bases: 8. Germline CDR1 is SGHRS and CDR2 is YFSETQ. CDR3 size: 15 residues. CDR3 DNA sequence: TGCGCCAGCAGCACGGCCGGGACAGGGTTCTACGAGCAGTACTTC. This gives the protein CASSTAGTGFYEQYF.

This chain uses TRBV27 with TRBJ2-7, with D maybe TRBD2 (5 bases). V shed 2 bases and J shed 5 bases, with 13 bases lying between them. CDR3 length: 14 amino acids. In germline, CDR1 is MNHEY, CDR2 SMNVEV (reference sequence). Written as DNA, the CDR3 is TGTGCCAGCAGTTTAACCGGTCTAGCCCACGAGCAGTACTTC. It translates to CASSLTGLAHEQYF.

This chain links TRBV12-5 with TRBJ2-7; D is ambiguous. Trimming took 5 bases from V and 3 from J, leaving 8 bases between them. This CDR3 contains 12 residues. Germline lookup yields CDR1 LGHNT and CDR2 FRNRAP. The CDR3 spells CASGLRGYEQYF. For the CDR3, the DNA is TGTGCTAGTGGTCTGCGCGGCTACGAGCAGTACTTC.

The chain employs TRBV5-1 and TRBJ2-1; 13 bases align to TRBD2. The CDR3 length is 16 residues. Trimming took 1 base from V and 10 from J; bases not matched to a gene: 8. Germline CDR1 and CDR2: SGHRS and YFSETQ. The CDR3 sequence is CASSLTSGGALVEQFF. DNA for the CDR3: TGCGCCAGCAGCTTGACTAGCGGGGGGGCACTCGTCGAGCAGTTCTTC.

The rearrangement joins TRBV11-2 to TRBJ2-7; weak D call: TRBD2 (5 bases). Germline assignment: CDR1 SGHAT and CDR2 FQNNGV. Trimming cost V 1 base and J 3 bases, with 16 bases left between them. The CDR3 is made up of 16 amino acids. This CDR3 reads CASSLGVIGSVYEQYF. The CDR3 bases are TGTGCCAGCAGCTTAGGGGTGATTGGGAGTGTCTACGAGCAGTACTTC.

The chain uses TRBV30 and TRBJ1-1; no reliable D call. The length of the CDR3 is 15 residues. CDR1 is GTSNPN, CDR2 SVGIG, per germline (reference sequence). V shed 1 base and J shed 1 base, with 13 bases lying between them. The CDR3 DNA sequence: TGTGCCTGGAGTGGCCCCCTAATCTCGAACACTGAAGCTTTCTTT. Translated: CAWSGPLISNTEAFF. Using reference TRBV30 and TRBJ1-1 for the parts outside the CDR3, the full variable domain is SQTIHQWPATLVQPVGSPLSLECTVEGTSNPNLYWYRQAAGRGLQLLFYSVGIGQISSEVPQNLSASRPQDRQFILSSKKLLLSDSGFYLCAWSGPLISNTEAFFGQGTRLTVV.

The chain links TRBV11-2 to TRBJ2-1, with TRBD1 matching 7 bases. The CDR3 length is 15 residues. In germline, CDR1 is SGHAT, CDR2 FQNNGV. Trimming took 7 bases from V and 4 from J; bases not matched to a gene: 10. The CDR3 region is CASKIGTDEYNEQFF. In DNA form, the CDR3 reads TGTGCCAGCAAGATCGGGACAGACGAGTACAATGAGCAGTTCTTC.

This chain links TRBV7-2 with TRBJ2-1; TRBD2 aligns across 15 bases. This CDR3 comprises 15 residues. In germline, CDR1 is SGHTA, CDR2 FQGNSA. V shed 4 bases and J 15 bases; nucleotides not matched to a gene: 10. The CDR3 sequence: CASSSRTSGRAGGFF. The CDR3 nucleotides are TGTGCCAGCAGCTCCCGGACTAGCGGGAGGGCCGGGGGGTTCTTC.

The table lists this clone with many counts. J is TRBJ1-1 and V is TRBV28; tentative D call: TRBD1 (5 bases). Germline lookup yields CDR1 MDHEN and CDR2 SYDVKM. Trimming shortened V by 6 bases and J by 3 bases, and 20 bases separated the two germline ends. The CDR3 length is 16 residues. Here the CDR3 DNA reads TGTGCCAGCAGCCCCCCAGGGACTGGGTTGGACACTGAAGCTTTCTTT. Its translation is CASSPPGTGLDTEAFF.

The chain has TRBV18 and TRBJ2-3; no clear D gene. This CDR3 is 11 amino acids long. Trimming pared 6 bases from V and 3 bases from J, leaving 4 bases between. The germline gives CDR1 KGHSH, CDR2 LQKENI. CDR3 sequence reads: CASSSTDTQYF. CDR3 DNA sequence: TGTGCCAGCTCTTCAACAGATACGCAGTATTTT.

This clone came up once. V gene TRBV5-1 combines with J gene TRBJ1-4; TRBD1 matches 9 bases. Trimming at V came to 6 bases and at J to 10 bases, leaving 7 bases not matched to a gene. In germline, CDR1 is SGHRS, CDR2 YFSETQ. The CDR3 is made up of 13 amino acids. The chain's CDR3 is CASTTDRGGKLFF. The CDR3 region has the DNA TGCGCCAGCACTACGGACAGGGGAGGAAAACTGTTTTTT.

The chain uses TRBV6-1 and TRBJ1-2, with D hard to call. The CDR3 is 13 residues long. Per the germline V gene, CDR1 is MNHNS and CDR2 is SASEGT. V lost 2 bases and J lost 8, with 12 bases in between. The CDR3 is CASSETRLGGYTF. For the CDR3, the DNA is TGTGCCAGCAGTGAAACCAGGCTCGGAGGCTACACCTTC.

The V call is TRBV18, the J call TRBJ2-1; D call uncertain. Trimming removed 0 bases from V and 6 bases from J, with 9 bases in between. CDR3 size: 14 residues. Germline assignment: CDR1 KGHSH and CDR2 LQKENI. The CDR3 is CASSPPALLNEQFF. CDR3 sequence (DNA): TGTGCCAGCTCACCACCAGCCCTACTCAATGAGCAGTTCTTC.

V usage is TRBV6-1 and J usage is TRBJ2-1; 10 bases fit TRBD2. The CDR3 loop spans 14 amino acids. CDR1 is MNHNS, CDR2 SASEGT, per germline. The J segment lost 6 bases and the V segment lost 3 bases, leaving 2 bases of the junction unmatched. CDR3: CASSESGRGNEQFF. The DNA of the CDR3 is TGTGCCAGCAGTGAGAGCGGGAGGGGCAATGAGCAGTTCTTC.

The chain has TRBV4-2 and TRBJ1-4, with D possibly TRBD1 on 6 matching bases. Germline V gives CDR1 LGHNA, CDR2 YNFKEQ. CDR3 size: 15 residues. Trimming removed 8 bases from V and 4 bases from J, with 17 bases in between. The CDR3 DNA follows: TGTGCCAGCGGGAGGGGGGTGAAGGATAATGAAAAACTGTTTTTT. This encodes CASGRGVKDNEKLFF.

The chain joins TRBV2 to TRBJ2-3; 9 bases line up with TRBD2. The germline CDR1 and CDR2 sequences are SNHLY and FYNNEI. The CDR3 has 16 residues. Losses at the gene ends were 2 bases for V and 1 base for J; bases not matched to a gene: 4. The CDR3 DNA reads as TGTGCCAGCAGTGAACGGCGGGGGGGCCGCACAGATACGCAGTATTTT. Residues: CASSERRGGRTDTQYF.

The rearrangement links TRBV28 to TRBJ1-2; D is uncertain. The CDR3 runs 11 residues. The ends were cut back, 8 bases at V and 7 bases at J, with 11 bases in the middle. Germline loops: CDR1 MDHEN, CDR2 SYDVKM. The CDR3: CASRRLGGYTF. The DNA for the CDR3 is TGTGCCAGCCGGAGGCTGGGTGGCTACACCTTC.

DNA of the CDR3: TGTGCCAGCAGCCCAGGTTGGGGGCTTATCACCGGGGAGCTGTTTTTT. As protein: CASSPGWGLITGELFF. The rearrangement joins TRBV5-4 to TRBJ2-2, with D possibly being TRBD1 (6 bases). The CDR3 runs to 16 residues. Germline V gene data show CDR1 as SGHNT and CDR2 as YYREEE (reference sequence). The V and J ends lost 4 bases and 4 bases respectively, with 17 bases between them.

The V call is TRBV24-1, the J call TRBJ2-7; TRBD1 is a possible D gene (6 bases). CDR1 and CDR2 from the germline V gene are KGHDR and SFDVKD. The CDR3 is made up of 13 amino acids. The V and J ends lost 4 bases and 3 bases respectively, with 9 bases between them. The chain's CDR3 is CATSELQGYEQYF. CDR3 nucleotides: TGTGCCACCAGTGAACTACAGGGCTACGAGCAGTACTTC.

This clone was recorded a few times. The chain joins TRBV2 to TRBJ1-6, with TRBD1 identical over 9 bases. V trimming: 6 bases; J trimming: 7 bases; junction bases outside the gene matches: 7. The CDR3 runs to 15 residues. Germline V lookup: CDR1 SNHLY, CDR2 FYNNEI. The CDR3, as DNA: TGTGCCAGCAGGCGGGACAGGGCGGGAAATTCACCCCTCCACTTT. Protein product: CASRRDRAGNSPLHF.

As to this clone: A junction boundary mismatches the germline segment, possibly from a read error. Other DNA sequences of this sample code for an identical CDR3. This chain links TRBV5-5 with TRBJ1-5, with TRBD1 matching over 7 bases. CDR1 and CDR2 (germline): SGHKS, YYEKEE (reference sequence). The CDR3 consists of 14 residues. CDR3 coding DNA: TGCGCCAGCAGCTTTCGCACAGGGGACCAGCCCCAGCATTTT. Translating it yields CASSFRTGDQPQHF.

The chain links TRBV7-3 to TRBJ1-1; D not resolved. V gave up 5 bases and J gave up 5 bases, with 12 bases separating them. CDR1 and CDR2 (germline): SGHTA, FQGTGA. The CDR3 length is 13 residues. The CDR3 DNA reads as TGTGCCAGCAGCCTTCTAGGTGGGACTGAAGCTTTCTTT. It yields the protein CASSLLGGTEAFF.

This chain connects TRBV7-6 to TRBJ2-1, with D possibly matching TRBD2 (5 bases). Trimming took off 4 bases at V and 9 bases at J, with 16 bases between the two ends. The CDR3 length is 14 residues. CDR1 is SGHVS and CDR2 is FNYEAQ in the germline V gene. CDR3 DNA sequence: TGTGCCAGCAGCTCATCCCCCCTAGCTGGTGAGCAGTTCTTC. It codes for CASSSSPLAGEQFF. Variable domain in full (rest from reference TRBV7-6 and TRBJ2-1): GAGVSQSPRYKVTKRGQDVALRCDPISGHVSLYWYRQALGQGPEFLTYFNYEAQQDKSGLPNDRFSAERPEGSISTLTIQRTEQRDSAMYRCASSSSPLAGEQFFGPGTRLTVL.

This clone was seen a single time. The V and J genes are TRBV29-1 and TRBJ2-3, with 7 bases identical to TRBD2. CDR3 size: 14 residues. The J segment lost 4 bases and the V segment lost 2 bases, leaving 6 bases of the junction unmatched. CDR1 is SQVTM and CDR2 is ANQGSEA in the germline V gene. DNA of the CDR3: TGCAGCGTTGAAAGACGACTAGCCCCAGATACGCAGTATTTT. The encoded protein is CSVERRLAPDTQYF.

This clone was seen once. The chain links TRBV4-1 to TRBJ2-7; 9 bases agree with TRBD2. Germline trimming cut 3 bases from V and 0 bases from J; bases unmatched to any gene: 6. Germline V gene lookup returns CDR1 MGHRA and CDR2 YSYEKL. The CDR3 is 16 residues long. In DNA, the CDR3 is TGCGCCAGCAGCCATCCGGCGGGGGGGCTCTCCTACGAGCAGTACTTC. This encodes CASSHPAGGLSYEQYF.